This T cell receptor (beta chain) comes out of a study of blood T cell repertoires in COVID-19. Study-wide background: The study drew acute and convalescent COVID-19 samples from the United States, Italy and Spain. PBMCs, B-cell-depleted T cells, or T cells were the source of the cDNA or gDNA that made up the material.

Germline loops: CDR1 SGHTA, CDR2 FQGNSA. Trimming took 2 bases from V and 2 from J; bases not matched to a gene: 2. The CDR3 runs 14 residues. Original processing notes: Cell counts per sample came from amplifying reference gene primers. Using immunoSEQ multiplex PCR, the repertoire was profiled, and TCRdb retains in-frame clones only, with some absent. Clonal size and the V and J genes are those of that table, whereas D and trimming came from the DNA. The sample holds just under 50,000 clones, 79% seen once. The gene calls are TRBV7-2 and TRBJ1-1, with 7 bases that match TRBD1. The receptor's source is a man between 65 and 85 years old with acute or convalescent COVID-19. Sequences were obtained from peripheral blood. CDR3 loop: CASSLRGLNTEAFF. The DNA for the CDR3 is TGTGCCAGCAGCTTAAGGGGGCTAAACACTGAAGCTTTCTTT.